The entry below describes one T cell receptor (beta chain). Clones were sequenced by immunoSEQ multiplex PCR, and TCRdb holds only the in-frame ones, with some missing. Counted here are 14,000 to 15,000 clones, around 77% occurring once; the ten biggest clones make up about 14%. Unmatched junction bases numbered 12, after V lost 7 bases and J lost 5 bases. Germline CDR1 and CDR2: MDHEN and SYDVKM. CDR3 length: 16 residues. This sample stems from a study of blood T cell repertoires in COVID-19. The overall study: In each case, the material was cDNA or gDNA derived from T cells, B-cell-depleted T cells, or PBMCs.

Sequences were obtained from peripheral blood. The clonotype comes from a human donor in a cohort sampled during active COVID-19. The chain has TRBV28 and TRBJ1-5, with TRBD1 matching 9 bases. CDR3 bases: TGTGCCAGCACAACGCCGGGACAGGGCCAATATCAGCCCCAGCATTTT. Its translation: CASTTPGQGQYQPQHF.